The source of this T cell receptor beta chain is a study of OX40 agonist ivuxolimab in advanced cancers. Study summary: Patients received ivuxolimab, an agonistic anti-OX40 (CD134) antibody. Among those treated, three patients had partial responses, one with hepatocellular carcinoma and two with cutaneous melanoma. Whole-study results and caveats: Average numbers of expanded clones were greater in CD8+ T cells than in CD4+.

Deletions cut 2 bases from V and 0 bases from J, with 25 bases between. The CDR3 totals 21 residues. CDR1 LGHNA and CDR2 YSLEER come from the germline V gene. TCRdb keeps only in-frame clones here, not all; method: immunoSEQ multiplex PCR. The sample holds about 81,000 clones, 93% seen once. Cycle 7 day 1, cycle 4 day 1, and baseline were the timepoints at which blood was sampled. On this clone: Its antigen is currently unknown.

The TCR comes from an adult with an advanced solid tumor such as melanoma, head and neck, liver or kidney cancer. The V gene is TRBV4-3, the J gene TRBJ1-4; D is ambiguous. This specimen consisted of CD4+ or CD8+ T cells sorted from blood, obtained in a trial of the OX40 agonist ivuxolimab. CDR3 nucleotides: TGCGCCAGCAGCCAACGGCAAGCCAGCCCCTTCACATCTGCAACTAATGAAAAACTGTTTTTT. This encodes CASSQRQASPFTSATNEKLFF.